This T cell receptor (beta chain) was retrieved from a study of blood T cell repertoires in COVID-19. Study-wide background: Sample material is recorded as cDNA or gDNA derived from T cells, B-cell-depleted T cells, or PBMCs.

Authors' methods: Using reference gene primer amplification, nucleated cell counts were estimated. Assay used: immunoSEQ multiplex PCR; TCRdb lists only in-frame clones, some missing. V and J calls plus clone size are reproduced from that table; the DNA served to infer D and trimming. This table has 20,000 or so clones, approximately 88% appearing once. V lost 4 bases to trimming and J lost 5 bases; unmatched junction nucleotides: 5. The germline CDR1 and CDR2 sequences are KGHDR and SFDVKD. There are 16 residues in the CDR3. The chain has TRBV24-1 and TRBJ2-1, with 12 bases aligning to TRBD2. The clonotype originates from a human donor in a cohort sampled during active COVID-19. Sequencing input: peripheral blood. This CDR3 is CATSELAGGSDNEQFF. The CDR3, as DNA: TGTGCCACCAGTGAACTAGCGGGAGGAAGCGACAATGAGCAGTTCTTC.